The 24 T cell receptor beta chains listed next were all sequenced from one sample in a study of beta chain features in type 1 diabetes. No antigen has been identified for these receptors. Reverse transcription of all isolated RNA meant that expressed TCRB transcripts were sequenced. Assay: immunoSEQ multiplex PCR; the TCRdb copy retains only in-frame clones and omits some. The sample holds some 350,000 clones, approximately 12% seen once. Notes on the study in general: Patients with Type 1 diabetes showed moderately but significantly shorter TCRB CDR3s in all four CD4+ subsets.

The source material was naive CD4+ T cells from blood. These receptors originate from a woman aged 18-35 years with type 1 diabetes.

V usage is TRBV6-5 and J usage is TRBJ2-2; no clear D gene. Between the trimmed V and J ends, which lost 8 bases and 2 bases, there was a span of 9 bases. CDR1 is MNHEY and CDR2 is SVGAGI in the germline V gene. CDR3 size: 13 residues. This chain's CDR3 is CASSIRNTGELFF. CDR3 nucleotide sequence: TGTGCCAGCTCCATCAGAAACACCGGGGAGCTGTTTTTT.

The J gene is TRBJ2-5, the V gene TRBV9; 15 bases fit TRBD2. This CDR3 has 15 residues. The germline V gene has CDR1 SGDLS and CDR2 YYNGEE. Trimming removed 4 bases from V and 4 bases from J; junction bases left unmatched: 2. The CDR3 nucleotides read TGTGCCAGCAGCCCGGGACTAGCGGGAGGAGAGACCCAGTACTTC. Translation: CASSPGLAGGETQYF.

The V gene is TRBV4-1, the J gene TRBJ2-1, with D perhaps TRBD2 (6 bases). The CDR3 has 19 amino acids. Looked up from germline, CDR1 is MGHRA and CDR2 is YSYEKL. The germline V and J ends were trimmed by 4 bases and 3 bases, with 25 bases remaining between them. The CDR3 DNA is TGCGCCAGCAGCCGGGAAGGGAGGTTAGGGGATATCAACTACAATGAGCAGTTCTTC. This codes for CASSREGRLGDINYNEQFF.

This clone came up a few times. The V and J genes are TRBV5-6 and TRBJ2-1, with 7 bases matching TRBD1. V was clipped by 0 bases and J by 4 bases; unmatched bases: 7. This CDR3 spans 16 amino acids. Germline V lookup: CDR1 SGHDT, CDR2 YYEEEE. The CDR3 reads CASSLVPGGSYNEQFF. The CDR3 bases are TGTGCCAGCAGCTTGGTTCCAGGGGGATCGTACAATGAGCAGTTCTTC.

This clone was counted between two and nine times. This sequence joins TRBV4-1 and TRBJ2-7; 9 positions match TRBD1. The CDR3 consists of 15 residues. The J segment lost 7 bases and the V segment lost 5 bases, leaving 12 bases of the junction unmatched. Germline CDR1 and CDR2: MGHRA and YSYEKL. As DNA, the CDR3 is TGCGCCAGCAGCGACCGGGACAGGGAGTTGGGAGAGCAGTACTTC. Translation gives CASSDRDRELGEQYF.

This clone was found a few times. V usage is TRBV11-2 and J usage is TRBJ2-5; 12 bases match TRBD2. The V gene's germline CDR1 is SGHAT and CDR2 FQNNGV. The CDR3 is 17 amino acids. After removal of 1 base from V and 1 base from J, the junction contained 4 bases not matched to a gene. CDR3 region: CASSLAGLAGSQETQYF. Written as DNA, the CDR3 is TGTGCCAGCAGCTTAGCTGGACTAGCGGGAAGCCAAGAGACCCAGTACTTC. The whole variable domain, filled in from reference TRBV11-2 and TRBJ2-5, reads EAGVAQSPRYKIIEKRQSVAFWCNPISGHATLYWYQQILGQGPKLLIQFQNNGVVDDSQLPKDRFSAERLKGVDSTLKIQPAKLEDSAVYLCASSLAGLAGSQETQYFGPGTRLLVL.

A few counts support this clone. The CDR3 here is CASTGTDTQYF. Here the CDR3 DNA reads TGTGCCAGCACGGGCACAGATACGCAGTATTTT. The V and J genes are TRBV25-1 and TRBJ2-3; D unclear. Trimming cost V 7 bases and J 1 base, with 3 bases left between them. CDR3 length: 11 residues. The germline V gene has CDR1 MGHDK and CDR2 SYGVNS.

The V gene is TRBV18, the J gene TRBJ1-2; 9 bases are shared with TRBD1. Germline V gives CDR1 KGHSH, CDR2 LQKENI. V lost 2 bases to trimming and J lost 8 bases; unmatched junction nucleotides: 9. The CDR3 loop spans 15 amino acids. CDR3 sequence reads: CASSPGTGTRVGYTF. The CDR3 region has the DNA TGTGCCAGCTCACCAGGGACAGGGACCCGCGTGGGCTACACCTTC.

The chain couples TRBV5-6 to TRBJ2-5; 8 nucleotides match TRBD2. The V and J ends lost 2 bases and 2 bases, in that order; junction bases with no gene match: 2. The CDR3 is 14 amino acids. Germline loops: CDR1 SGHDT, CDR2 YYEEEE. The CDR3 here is CASSFIAGQETQYF. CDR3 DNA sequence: TGTGCCAGCAGCTTTATAGCGGGACAAGAGACCCAGTACTTC.

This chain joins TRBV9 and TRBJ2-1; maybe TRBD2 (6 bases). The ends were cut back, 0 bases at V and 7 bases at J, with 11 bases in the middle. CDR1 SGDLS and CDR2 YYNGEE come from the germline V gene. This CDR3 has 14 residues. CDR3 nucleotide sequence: TGTGCCAGCAGCGTAGAACTAGGAGGGAATGAGCAGTTCTTC. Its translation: CASSVELGGNEQFF.

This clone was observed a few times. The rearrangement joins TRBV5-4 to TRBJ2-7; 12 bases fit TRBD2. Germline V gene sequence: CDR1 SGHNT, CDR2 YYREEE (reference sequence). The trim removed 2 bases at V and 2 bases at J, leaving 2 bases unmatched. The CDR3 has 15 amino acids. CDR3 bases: TGTGCCAGCAGCTTACTAGCGGGAGGACCCTACGAGCAGTACTTC. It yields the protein CASSLLAGGPYEQYF.

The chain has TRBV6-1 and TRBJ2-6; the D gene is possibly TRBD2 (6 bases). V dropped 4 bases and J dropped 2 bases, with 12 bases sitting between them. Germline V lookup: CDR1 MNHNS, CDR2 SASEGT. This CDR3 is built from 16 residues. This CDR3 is CASSAPRDTGANVLTF. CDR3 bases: TGTGCCAGCAGTGCCCCGCGGGATACTGGGGCCAACGTCCTGACTTTC.

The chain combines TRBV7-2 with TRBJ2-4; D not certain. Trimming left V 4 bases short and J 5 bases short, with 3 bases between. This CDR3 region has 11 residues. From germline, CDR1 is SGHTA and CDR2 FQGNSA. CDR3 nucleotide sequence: TGTGCCAGCAGCTCTCAAAACATTCAGTACTTC. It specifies CASSSQNIQYF.

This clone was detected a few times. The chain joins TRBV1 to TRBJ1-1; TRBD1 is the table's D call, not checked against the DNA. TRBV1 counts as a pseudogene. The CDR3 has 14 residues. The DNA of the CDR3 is TGCACCAGCAGCCACGACAGGAACAAGCTCAGAGCTTTCTTT. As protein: CTSSHDRNKLRAFF.

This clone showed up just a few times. The CDR3 DNA is TGTGCCAGCAGTTTCCAGGGGGGCTATGGCTACACCTTC. This translates into CASSFQGGYGYTF. The chain is built from TRBV28 and TRBJ1-2, with 7 bases aligning to TRBD1. V shed 3 bases, J shed 4 bases, and the junction held 2 bases outside the gene matches. From germline, CDR1 is MDHEN and CDR2 SYDVKM. The CDR3 runs to 13 residues.

The CDR3 loop reads CASSQPGLALSGTQYF. CDR3 sequence (DNA): TGTGCCAGCAGTCAGCCGGGACTAGCGCTAAGCGGGACCCAGTACTTC. This rearrangement joins TRBV28 to TRBJ2-5; 10 nucleotides line up with TRBD2. Germline lookup yields CDR1 MDHEN and CDR2 SYDVKM. CDR3 length: 16 residues. Unmatched junction bases numbered 13, after V lost 5 bases and J lost 7 bases.

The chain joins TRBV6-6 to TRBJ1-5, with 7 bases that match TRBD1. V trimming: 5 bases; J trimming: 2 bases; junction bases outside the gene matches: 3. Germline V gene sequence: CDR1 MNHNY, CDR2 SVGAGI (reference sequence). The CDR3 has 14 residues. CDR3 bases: TGTGCCAGCAGTCGCGGGACAGGCAATCAGCCCCAGCATTTT. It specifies CASSRGTGNQPQHF.

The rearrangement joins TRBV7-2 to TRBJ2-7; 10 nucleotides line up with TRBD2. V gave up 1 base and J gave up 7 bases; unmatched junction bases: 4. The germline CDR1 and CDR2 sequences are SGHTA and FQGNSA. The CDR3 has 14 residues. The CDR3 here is CASSLGTSGTEQYV. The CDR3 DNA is TGTGCCAGCAGCTTAGGAACTAGCGGGACTGAGCAGTACGTC.

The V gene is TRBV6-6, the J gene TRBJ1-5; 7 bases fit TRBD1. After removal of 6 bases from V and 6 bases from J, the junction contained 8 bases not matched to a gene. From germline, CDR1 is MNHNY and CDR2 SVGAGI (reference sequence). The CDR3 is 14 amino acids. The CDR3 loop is CASSSRQGGQPQHF. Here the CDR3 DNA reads TGTGCCAGCAGCAGCAGACAGGGAGGTCAGCCCCAGCATTTT.

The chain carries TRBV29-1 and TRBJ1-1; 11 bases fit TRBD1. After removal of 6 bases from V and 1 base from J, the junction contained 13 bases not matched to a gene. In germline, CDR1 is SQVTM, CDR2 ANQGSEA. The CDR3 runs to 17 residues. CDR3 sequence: CSVLAGTGGKSNTEAFF. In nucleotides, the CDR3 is TGCAGCGTGCTGGCCGGGACAGGGGGTAAATCGAACACTGAAGCTTTCTTT.

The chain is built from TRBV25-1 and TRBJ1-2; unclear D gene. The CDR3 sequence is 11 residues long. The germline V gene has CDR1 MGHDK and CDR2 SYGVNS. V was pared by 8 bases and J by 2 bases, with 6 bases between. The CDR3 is CASQINYGYTF. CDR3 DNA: TGTGCCAGCCAGATCAACTATGGCTACACCTTC.

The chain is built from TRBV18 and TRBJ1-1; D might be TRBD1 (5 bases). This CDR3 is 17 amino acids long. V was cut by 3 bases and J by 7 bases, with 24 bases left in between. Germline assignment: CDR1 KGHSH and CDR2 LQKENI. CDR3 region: CASSPTSGQAGPNEAFF. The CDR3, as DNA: TGTGCCAGCTCACCTACCTCAGGGCAGGCAGGACCGAATGAAGCTTTCTTT.

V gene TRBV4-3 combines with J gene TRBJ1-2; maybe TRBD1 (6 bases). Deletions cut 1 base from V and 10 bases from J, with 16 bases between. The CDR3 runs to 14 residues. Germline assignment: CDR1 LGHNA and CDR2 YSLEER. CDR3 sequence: CASSQGRAGADYTF. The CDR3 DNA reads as TGCGCCAGCAGCCAAGGTAGGGCAGGGGCGGACTACACCTTC.

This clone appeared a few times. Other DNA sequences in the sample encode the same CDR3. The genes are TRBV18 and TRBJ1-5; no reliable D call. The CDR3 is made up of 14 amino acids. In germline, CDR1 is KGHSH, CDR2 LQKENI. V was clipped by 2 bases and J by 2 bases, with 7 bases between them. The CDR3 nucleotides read TGTGCCAGCTCACCAGGGCAGGGCAATCAGCCCCAGCATTTT. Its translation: CASSPGQGNQPQHF.